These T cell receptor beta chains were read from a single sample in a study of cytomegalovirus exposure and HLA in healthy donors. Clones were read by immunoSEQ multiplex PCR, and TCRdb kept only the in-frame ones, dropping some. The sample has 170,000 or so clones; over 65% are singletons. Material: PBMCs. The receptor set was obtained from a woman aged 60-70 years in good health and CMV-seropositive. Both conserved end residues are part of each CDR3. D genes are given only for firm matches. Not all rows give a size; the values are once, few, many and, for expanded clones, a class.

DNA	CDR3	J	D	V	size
TGTGCCAGCAGTTACGGGGCAGGTGGAAACACCATATATTTT	CASSYGAGGNTIYF	TRBJ1-3	NA	TRBV6-5	few
TGTGCCAGCAGCTTGGAAATTAGCGGGGGGCGGGGGGAGCAGTACTTC	CASSLEISGGRGEQYF	TRBJ2-7	TRBD2	TRBV5-4	NA
TGTGCCAGCAGAAGGATAGCTATGACAGGGGAGAGCACTGAAGCTTTCTTT	CASRRIAMTGESTEAFF	TRBJ1-1	TRBD1	TRBV11-2	NA
TGTGCCAGCAGTCCGGACTCGGCTAGCACAGATACGCAGTATTTT	CASSPDSASTDTQYF	TRBJ2-3	NA	TRBV27	NA
TGTGCCAGCAGCCCGAGTAGAGAGACCCAGTACTTC	CASSPSRETQYF	TRBJ2-5	NA	TRBV7-2	NA
TGCGCCAGCAGCCCGGAAGGGAGGGCCTACGAGCAGTACTTC	CASSPEGRAYEQYF	TRBJ2-7	TRBD2	TRBV5-1	NA
TGTGCCAGCAGCTTAGGGGGGGGAGAACAAGAGACCCAGTACTTC	CASSLGGGEQETQYF	TRBJ2-5	TRBD2	TRBV7-9	few
TGTGCCACCAGCAGAGCAGACGGGGAGCTGTTTTTT	CATSRADGELFF	TRBJ2-2	NA	TRBV15	NA
TGTGCCAGCAGCGTACAGGGAGGGGACACTGAAGCTTTCTTT	CASSVQGGDTEAFF	TRBJ1-1	NA	TRBV7-6	NA
TGTGCCAGCAGCTCCTCCGGTGGGAGCAGATACACAGATACGCAGTATTTT	CASSSSGGSRYTDTQYF	TRBJ2-3	NA	TRBV5-4	NA
TGTGCCAGCAGGGAGGGACAGGGGCGAAATGAGCAGTTCTTC	CASREGQGRNEQFF	TRBJ2-1	TRBD1	TRBV6-6	NA
TGTGCCAGCAGTTTATTGGGGGCACACCAGCCCCAGCATTTT	CASSLLGAHQPQHF	TRBJ1-5	NA	TRBV28	NA
TGCAGCGTTGAACACCTCGGGGAACTGTTTTTT	CSVEHLGELFF	TRBJ1-4	NA	TRBV29-1	NA
TGCAGTGCCGCGGGAGGGGAGACCCAGTACTTC	CSAAGGETQYF	TRBJ2-5	TRBD2	TRBV20-1	NA
TGTGCCATCAGGCCGACAGCCGATAATTCACCCCTCCACTTT	CAIRPTADNSPLHF	TRBJ1-6	NA	TRBV10-3	NA
TGCAGCGCAGCCGGGACAGGGAAGGATCAGCCCCAGCATTTT	CSAAGTGKDQPQHF	TRBJ1-5	TRBD1	TRBV29-1	few
TGTGCCATCCGTCGACAGGGGGCCGTCGGGGAGCTGTTTTTT	CAIRRQGAVGELFF	TRBJ2-2	TRBD1	TRBV10-3	NA
TGTGCCAGCAGCTTGGGACAGGGCCCATATGGCTACACCTTC	CASSLGQGPYGYTF	TRBJ1-2	TRBD1	TRBV7-9	NA
TGCAGCGTGGCCCCGAGGGCGGAGATTAACTATGGCTACACCTTC	CSVAPRAEINYGYTF	TRBJ1-2	NA	TRBV29-1	NA
TGTGCCAGCAGCTTAGCCGGGCGGGGTCGCACAGATACGCAGTATTTT	CASSLAGRGRTDTQYF	TRBJ2-3	NA	TRBV7-3	NA
TGCGCCAGCAGCCAAGTTGCGGGGGTCTCCTACGAGCAGTACTTC	CASSQVAGVSYEQYF	TRBJ2-7	TRBD2	TRBV4-1	NA
TGTGCCAGCAGCTTATTTCTGGAAGCGGGAGGACACTGGGAGACCCAGTACTTC	CASSLFLEAGGHWETQYF	TRBJ2-5	TRBD2	TRBV7-2	NA
TGTGCCAGCAGACCACAGGGTATGAGCAATCAGCCCCAGCATTTT	CASRPQGMSNQPQHF	TRBJ1-5	NA	TRBV6-5	NA
TGTGCCAGCAGCAGATCTAGCGGGGGGGAGACCCAGTACTTC	CASSRSSGGETQYF	TRBJ2-5	TRBD2	TRBV7-3	NA
TGTGCCAGCAGCCCGCGGACAGGGCCCTACTCCCAGTTCTTC	CASSPRTGPYSQFF	TRBJ2-1	TRBD1	TRBV9	NA
TGTGCCAGCAGCTTACTTGCGGGGGGGCTAGCCGGGGAGCTGTTTTTT	CASSLLAGGLAGELFF	TRBJ2-2	TRBD2	TRBV7-8	NA
TGCGCCAGCAGCTTGGGACAGGGGGTACCCACTGAAGCTTTCTTT	CASSLGQGVPTEAFF	TRBJ1-1	TRBD1	TRBV5-1	NA
TGTGCCAGCAGCGTCGGGACTAGCGGTGAACAAGAGACCCAGTACTTC	CASSVGTSGEQETQYF	TRBJ2-5	TRBD2	TRBV11-3	few
TGTGCCAGCAGCGGAGGACTAGCGGGAGGGGCTGAGCAGTTCTTC	CASSGGLAGGAEQFF	TRBJ2-1	TRBD2	TRBV9	NA
TGTGCCAGCAGTTTCTCGGCAGGGATAGAATTT	CASSFSAGIEF	TRBJ1-3	NA	TRBV28	once
TGCGCCAGCAGCTTGGCCGGGCTAGCGGGAGGAGAGACCCAGTACTTC	CASSLAGLAGGETQYF	TRBJ2-5	TRBD2	TRBV5-1	NA
TGCGCCAGCAGTGAGTCCCGACACAGGGTAAGCAATCAGCCCCAGCATTTT	CASSESRHRVSNQPQHF	TRBJ1-5	NA	TRBV10-1	NA
TGTGCCAGCAGCCTTAAGACAGGGTACGGCTACACCTTC	CASSLKTGYGYTF	TRBJ1-2	TRBD1	TRBV14	NA
TGTGCCAGCAGCCCCACGGGACACCGGTACGAGCAGTACTTC	CASSPTGHRYEQYF	TRBJ2-7	NA	TRBV27	NA
TGTGCCAGCAGCTTAGTGGCGGGAAGGAATACAGATACGCAGTATTTT	CASSLVAGRNTDTQYF	TRBJ2-3	NA	TRBV7-2	NA
TGTGCCAGTAGTATTAGCAGCCCCCTGAACACTGAAGCTTTCTTT	CASSISSPLNTEAFF	TRBJ1-1	NA	TRBV19	few